These 19 T cell receptor beta chains were all obtained from the same sample, sequenced in a study of T-cell memory formation after mild COVID-19. TCRdb analysed the 5' RACE reads with MiXCR anew, one entry per CDR3 protein. The sample records about 430,000 distinct CDR3 sequences, approximately 19% being singletons. The source material was PBMCs or a T cell subset sorted from them (not recorded which). All receptors come from a young man who had mild COVID-19 (a few samples of this study predate the infection). Cell type and time point are not known.

This clonotype occurred many times. This chain connects TRBV11-2 to TRBJ2-2; the D gene is possibly TRBD2 (5 bases). The length of the CDR3 is 16 residues. CDR1 SGHAT and CDR2 FQNNGV come from the germline V gene. Trimming took off 4 bases at V and 1 base at J, with 13 bases between the two ends. CDR3 in amino acids: CASSYLSGLNTGELFF. CDR3 DNA: TGTGCCAGCAGCTACCTTTCGGGGTTGAACACCGGGGAGCTGTTTTTT.

This clonotype was counted between two and nine times. The V gene is TRBV20-1, the J gene TRBJ1-4, with TRBD1 matching 7 bases. Germline CDR1 and CDR2: DFQATT and SNEGSKA (reference sequence). The CDR3 runs to 13 residues. Trimming cost V 6 bases and J 6 bases; bases outside gene matches: 7. The CDR3 nucleotides read TGCAGTGCCTACAGGGGCGCTGATGAAAAACTGTTTTTT. Its protein product is CSAYRGADEKLFF.

The CDR3 reads CASSYAESGRVGELFF. CDR3 nucleotide sequence: TGTGCCAGCAGTTACGCAGAGTCGGGGCGGGTCGGGGAGCTGTTTTTT. This chain uses TRBV6-5 with TRBJ2-2; D assignment may be TRBD1 or TRBD2 (5 bases each). Trimming took 2 bases from V and 7 from J, leaving 17 bases between them. Germline V lookup: CDR1 MNHEY, CDR2 SVGAGI. The CDR3 extends over 16 amino acids.

The chain carries TRBV7-3 and TRBJ2-2, with 9 positions matching TRBD1. This CDR3 spans 17 amino acids. The junction had 12 bases not matched to a gene; V was cut back by 5 bases and J by 5 bases. Germline-derived CDR1 and CDR2 are SGHTA and FQGTGA. CDR3 residues: CASSPLTGGIKTGELFF. CDR3 nucleotide sequence: TGTGCCAGCAGCCCGCTGACAGGGGGAATTAAAACCGGGGAGCTGTTTTTT.

This clonotype turned up a few times. This chain uses TRBV7-8 with TRBJ2-3; 11 bases align to TRBD2. Germline CDR1 reads SGHVS; CDR2 reads FQNEAQ. V trimming: 5 bases; J trimming: 1 base; junction bases outside the gene matches: 8. The CDR3 totals 17 residues. The CDR3 nucleotides read TGTGCCAGCAGCCCTCGACTAGCGGGGCCCCGCACAGATACGCAGTATTTT. Its protein product is CASSPRLAGPRTDTQYF. Using reference TRBV7-8 and TRBJ2-3 for the parts outside the CDR3, the full variable domain is GAGVSQSPRYKVAKRGQDVALRCDPISGHVSLFWYQQALGQGPEFLTYFQNEAQLDKSGLPSDRFFAERPEGSVSTLKIQRTQQEDSAVYLCASSPRLAGPRTDTQYFGPGTRLTVL.

This chain connects TRBV2 to TRBJ1-2, with a possible D match to TRBD1 (5 bases). CDR1 is SNHLY, CDR2 FYNNEI, per germline. This CDR3 has 14 amino acids. Trimming cost V 5 bases and J 7 bases, with 17 bases left between them. The CDR3 region has the DNA TGTGCCAGCAGTTTCGACAGCCGCCTGGGTGGCTACACCTTC. As protein: CASSFDSRLGGYTF.

The rearrangement uses TRBV5-1 and TRBJ2-3, with TRBD2 as a possible D gene (6 bases). Germline lookup yields CDR1 SGHRS and CDR2 YFSETQ. This CDR3 has 14 amino acids. V lost 0 bases, J lost 6 bases, and 11 bases lay in between. CDR3 region: CASSLVRGMDTQYF. The CDR3 nucleotides are TGCGCCAGCAGCTTGGTTCGGGGGATGGATACGCAGTATTTT.

This clonotype has a count of ten or more. V usage is TRBV5-4 and J usage is TRBJ2-2; D perhaps matches TRBD2 (6 bases). Germline CDR1 SGHNT, CDR2 YYREEE (reference sequence). The CDR3 sequence is 13 residues long. The V end lost 4 bases, the J end lost 6 bases, and 10 bases lay between the germline ends. CDR3 DNA: TGTGCCAGCAGCCCGGGGGACTCCGGGGAGCTGTTTTTT. This translates into CASSPGDSGELFF. Drawing the rest from reference TRBV5-4 and TRBJ2-2, the complete variable domain is ETGVTQSPTHLIKTRGQQVTLRCSSQSGHNTVSWYQQALGQGPQFIFQYYREEENGRGNFPPRFSGLQFPNYSSELNVNALELDDSALYLCASSPGDSGELFFGEGSRLTVL.

V and J are TRBV6-1 and TRBJ1-6, with 7 bases fitting TRBD1. Losses at the gene ends were 4 bases for V and 7 bases for J; bases not matched to a gene: 4. CDR3 length equals 14 residues. CDR1 is MNHNS, CDR2 SASEGT, per germline. CDR3 bases: TGTGCCAGCAGTGTGAGGACAGGCAATTCACCCCTCCACTTT. Translation: CASSVRTGNSPLHF.

This clonotype was detected only a few times. The V call is TRBV4-1, the J call TRBJ1-1, with D unclear. In germline, CDR1 is MGHRA, CDR2 YSYEKL. The CDR3 contains 16 residues. V lost 3 bases and J lost 4, with 18 bases in between. This chain's CDR3 is CASSHLNGRRRTEAFF. The CDR3 DNA sequence: TGCGCCAGCAGCCACCTCAACGGACGAAGACGCACTGAAGCTTTCTTT.

V and J are TRBV4-1 and TRBJ2-2, with 14 bases aligning to TRBD2. Trimming removed 4 bases from V and 5 bases from J; junction bases left unmatched: 6. The CDR3 covers 17 residues. The V gene's germline CDR1 is MGHRA and CDR2 YSYEKL. The CDR3 nucleotides read TGCGCCAGCAGCCCAGGGGGACTAGCGGGGGTAACCGGGGAGCTGTTTTTT. Encoded protein: CASSPGGLAGVTGELFF.

The V call is TRBV7-9, the J call TRBJ1-1; D call uncertain. Germline V gene lookup returns CDR1 SEHNR and CDR2 FQNEAQ (reference sequence). CDR3 length: 11 residues. Trimming cost V 2 bases and J 6 bases, with 4 bases left between them. CDR3 sequence (DNA): TGTGCCAGCAGCTTACAACCTGAAGCTTTCTTT. Translating gives CASSLQPEAFF.

At least ten counts were recorded for this clonotype. This chain connects TRBV7-2 to TRBJ1-1; tentative D call: TRBD1 (6 bases). Germline V gene lookup returns CDR1 SGHTA and CDR2 FQGNSA. The V end was cut by 3 bases, the J end by 4 bases, with 9 bases between. This CDR3 spans 13 amino acids. The CDR3 coding sequence is TGTGCCAGCAGCTTCAGGGGAGGCACTGAAGCTTTCTTT. It is translated as CASSFRGGTEAFF.

The gene calls are TRBV29-1 and TRBJ1-1; TRBD1 is a possible D gene (5 bases). CDR1 and CDR2 (germline): SQVTM, ANQGSEA. V was trimmed by 4 bases and J by 3 bases, leaving 12 bases between them. The CDR3 length is 13 residues. CDR3 loop: CSVAGRGYTEAFF. The DNA of the CDR3 is TGCAGCGTTGCAGGGAGGGGTTACACTGAAGCTTTCTTT. Supplemented by reference TRBV29-1 and TRBJ1-1, the full variable domain reads SAVISQKPSRDICQRGTSLTIQCQVDSQVTMMFWYRQQPGQSLTLIATANQGSEATYESGFVIDKFPISRPNLTFSTLTVSNMSPEDSSIYLCSVAGRGYTEAFFGQGTRLTVV.

The chain recombines TRBV7-6 with TRBJ1-6, with TRBD1 as a possible D gene (5 bases). The V end lost 4 bases, the J end lost 11 bases, and 15 bases lay between the germline ends. CDR3 size: 14 residues. Germline values: CDR1 SGHVS, CDR2 FNYEAQ. CDR3 DNA: TGTGCCAGCAGCTCGGGACCGAGCGTGACACCCCTCCACTTT. Translating it yields CASSSGPSVTPLHF.

V usage is TRBV27 and J usage is TRBJ2-7, with D possibly called TRBD1 or TRBD2 (5 bases each). CDR3 size: 14 residues. CDR1 is MNHEY and CDR2 is SMNVEV in the germline V gene (reference sequence). V dropped 6 bases and J dropped 2 bases, with 14 bases sitting between them. The CDR3 loop reads CASSLGRGPYEQYF. DNA for the CDR3: TGTGCCAGCAGCTTGGGACGGGGACCCTACGAGCAGTACTTC.

The V call is TRBV7-9, the J call TRBJ1-2, with 8 bases matching TRBD1. The CDR3 has 13 residues. CDR1 is SEHNR, CDR2 FQNEAQ, per germline (reference sequence). V trimming: 6 bases; J trimming: 7 bases; junction bases outside the gene matches: 7. The CDR3 nucleotides are TGTGCCAGCAGTAAGACAGGGGAGGCTGGCTACACCTTC. As protein: CASSKTGEAGYTF.

This rearrangement joins TRBV19 to TRBJ1-1; D possibly corresponds to TRBD1 (6 bases). The germline V and J ends were trimmed by 3 bases and 3 bases, with 8 bases remaining between them. The CDR3 totals 13 residues. Germline CDR1 and CDR2: LNHDA and SQIVND (reference sequence). The CDR3 here is CASSIGQYTEAFF. For the CDR3, the DNA is TGTGCCAGTAGTATCGGACAGTACACTGAAGCTTTCTTT. Based on the CDR3 plus reference TRBV19 and TRBJ1-1, the full variable domain is DGGITQSPKYLFRKEGQNVTLSCEQNLNHDAMYWYRQDPGQGLRLIYYSQIVNDFQKGDIAEGYSVSREKKESFPLTVTSAQKNPTAFYLCASSIGQYTEAFFGQGTRLTVV.

The chain recombines TRBV7-9 with TRBJ2-1; 12 bases fit TRBD1. The CDR3 length is 15 residues. CDR1 and CDR2 from the germline V gene are SEHNR and FQNEAQ (reference sequence). J lost 5 bases, V lost 3 bases, and 2 bases had no gene match. CDR3 in DNA: TGTGCCAGCAGCTTGGGACAGGGGGCTAACAATGAGCAGTTCTTC. This gives the protein CASSLGQGANNEQFF.